Below are 20 T cell receptor beta chains sequenced from a single sample in a study of shared clonotypes between healthy human individuals. Here immunoSEQ multiplex PCR was the method, and the copy in TCRdb shows in-frame clones only, minus some. The table shows about 380,000 clones, with approximately 97% occurring only once. The sample taken for sequencing was memory CD8+ T cells sorted from blood. Subset defined: CD45RO+ cells pooled with CCR7-negative TemRA cells. The receptors stem from a man aged 25-40 years in good health.

CDR3 in DNA: TGTGCCAGCAGCGGGGGACAGTTACAAGAGACCCAGTACTTC. Its protein product is CASSGGQLQETQYF. The V call is TRBV7-9, the J call TRBJ2-5, with 7 bases matching TRBD1. The J segment lost 2 bases and the V segment lost 5 bases, leaving 5 bases of the junction unmatched. Per germline, CDR1 SEHNR and CDR2 FQNEAQ (reference sequence). The CDR3 loop spans 14 amino acids.

V gene TRBV6-4 combines with J gene TRBJ2-1; D is possibly TRBD1 or TRBD2 (6 bases each). Deletions cut 0 bases from V and 6 bases from J, with 12 bases between. CDR1 and CDR2 (germline): MRHNA, SNTAGT. The CDR3 totals 15 residues. The CDR3, as DNA: TGTGCCAGCAGTGACTCGGCAGGAGGGGGCAATGAGCAGTTCTTC. Protein sequence: CASSDSAGGGNEQFF.

V usage is TRBV5-1 and J usage is TRBJ2-7, with 10 positions matching TRBD2. This CDR3 comprises 16 residues. The germline gives CDR1 SGHRS, CDR2 YFSETQ. V trimming: 4 bases; J trimming: 1 base; junction bases outside the gene matches: 8. CDR3 DNA: TGCGCCAGCAGCCCCTGGACTAGCGGATCTTCCTACGAGCAGTACTTC. Translated: CASSPWTSGSSYEQYF. The full variable domain, in which reference TRBV5-1 and TRBJ2-7 provide the parts outside the CDR3, is KAGVTQTPRYLIKTRGQQVTLSCSPISGHRSVSWYQQTPGQGLQFLFEYFSETQRNKGNFPGRFSGRQFSNSRSEMNVSTLELGDSALYLCASSPWTSGSSYEQYFGPGTRLTVT.

Details on this clone: One junction end disagrees with the germline gene, perhaps due to a read error. The sample has other DNA sequences that encode this CDR3 too. The chain combines TRBV11-2 with TRBJ2-3; 7 bases align to TRBD2. The CDR3 sequence is 17 residues long. Germline CDR1 reads SGHAT; CDR2 reads FQNNGV. The DNA of the CDR3 is TGTGCTAGCAGCTTAGTCCGACTAGCAGAGCTCACAGATACGCAGTATTTT. Amino acid sequence: CASSLVRLAELTDTQYF.

The chain has TRBV7-9 and TRBJ2-3; maybe TRBD2 (5 bases). V shed 3 bases and J shed 6 bases, with 13 bases lying between them. This CDR3 contains 14 residues. Germline lookup yields CDR1 SEHNR and CDR2 FQNEAQ (reference sequence). The CDR3 DNA sequence: TGTGCCAGCAGCTTGGCTCTCGGCGGGGATACGCAGTATTTT. Protein: CASSLALGGDTQYF.

The chain joins TRBV7-9 to TRBJ2-5; D gene ambiguous. The V end was cut by 5 bases, the J end by 7 bases, with 11 bases between. Germline V lookup: CDR1 SEHNR, CDR2 FQNEAQ (reference sequence). The CDR3 is 12 amino acids. The DNA for the CDR3 is TGTGCCAGCAGCCCCATCTACGGGACCCAGTACTTC. It specifies CASSPIYGTQYF.

The rearrangement joins TRBV23-1 to TRBJ2-5; D unclear. TRBV23-1 is recorded as an ORF, its role being uncertain. The CDR3 length is 17 residues. The V and J ends lost 6 bases and 1 base respectively, with 21 bases between them. CDR3 DNA: TGCGCCAGCAGACAGAAAGAGACAAAGGCCCCCCAAGAGACCCAGTACTTC. This sequence encodes CASRQKETKAPQETQYF.

The genes are TRBV5-8 and TRBJ2-7; TRBD2 agrees at 10 bases. The ends lost 4 bases at V and 3 bases at J; junction bases unmatched: 10. This CDR3 spans 16 amino acids. Germline V gene lookup returns CDR1 SGHTS and CDR2 YDEGEE. In DNA form, the CDR3 reads TGTGCCAGCAGCGGATACGGACTAGCGGCTTACTACGAGCAGTACTTC. It specifies CASSGYGLAAYYEQYF.

The gene calls are TRBV6-5 and TRBJ1-5; perhaps TRBD1 as D (6 bases). V dropped 6 bases and J dropped 9 bases, with 15 bases sitting between them. Germline V CDR1 and CDR2: MNHEY, SVGAGI. There are 13 residues in the CDR3. CDR3 amino acids: CASSPLTGSPQHF. CDR3 sequence (DNA): TGTGCCAGCAGCCCTCTCACAGGGTCGCCCCAGCATTTT.

V and J are TRBV9 and TRBJ2-1; the D call may be TRBD1 or TRBD2 (5 bases each). V shed 7 bases and J shed 7 bases, with 15 bases lying between them. The CDR3 extends over 13 amino acids. The germline gives CDR1 SGDLS, CDR2 YYNGEE. The CDR3 DNA reads as TGTGCCAGCTCGTGGGGCGGGCAAAATGAGCAGTTCTTC. Encoded protein: CASSWGGQNEQFF.

This clone was recorded a few times. The genes are TRBV7-2 and TRBJ2-5; no firm D call. The V and J ends lost 5 bases and 1 base respectively, with 2 bases between them. The CDR3 has 11 residues. Germline-derived CDR1 and CDR2 are SGHTA and FQGNSA. CDR3 DNA: TGTGCCAGCAGCGTCCAAGAGACCCAGTACTTC. The encoded protein is CASSVQETQYF.

This rearrangement joins TRBV7-3 to TRBJ2-4; 10 nucleotides align to TRBD1. Germline assignment: CDR1 SGHTA and CDR2 FQGTGA. The CDR3 is made up of 13 amino acids. The J segment lost 7 bases and the V segment lost 5 bases, leaving 2 bases of the junction unmatched. For the CDR3, the DNA is TGTGCCAGCAGCCAGACAGGGGGCAACATTCAGTACTTC. Translation: CASSQTGGNIQYF.

This rearrangement joins TRBV4-2 to TRBJ2-1; D not resolved. From germline, CDR1 is LGHNA and CDR2 YNFKEQ. This CDR3 comprises 15 residues. Trimming took 4 bases from V and 5 from J, leaving 15 bases between them. CDR3 nucleotides: TGTGCCAGCAGCCCGGATTCCTCTAGGAACAATGAGCAGTTCTTC. Residues: CASSPDSSRNNEQFF.

The chain couples TRBV5-1 to TRBJ2-4; 8 bases align to TRBD1. V gave up 7 bases and J gave up 7 bases; unmatched junction bases: 13. In germline, CDR1 is SGHRS, CDR2 YFSETQ. This CDR3 has 15 residues. CDR3 nucleotides: TGCGCCAGCTCCCATAATACAGGGGGACGGAACATTCAGTACTTC. Translated, it gives CASSHNTGGRNIQYF.

The genes are TRBV9 and TRBJ2-3; 11 nucleotides line up with TRBD2. The CDR3 extends over 17 amino acids. Trimming cost V 2 bases and J 2 bases; bases outside gene matches: 7. Germline lookup yields CDR1 SGDLS and CDR2 YYNGEE. Here the CDR3 DNA reads TGTGCCAGCAGCGTTAAACTAGCGGGGGCAACCACAGATACGCAGTATTTT. It specifies CASSVKLAGATTDTQYF.

The chain has TRBV7-3 and TRBJ2-1, with 9 bases fitting TRBD2. CDR3 length equals 17 residues. V was pared by 2 bases and J by 4 bases, with 9 bases of the junction left unmatched. CDR1 is SGHTA and CDR2 is FQGTGA in the germline V gene. CDR3 protein: CASSLSGSGSGYNEQFF. In nucleotides, the CDR3 is TGTGCCAGCAGCTTATCCGGTAGCGGGAGCGGGTACAATGAGCAGTTCTTC.

The chain couples TRBV30 to TRBJ1-2; D is unclear. The CDR3 is 14 residues long. Trimming shortened V by 0 bases and J by 8 bases, and 16 bases separated the two germline ends. Germline V lookup: CDR1 GTSNPN, CDR2 SVGIG (reference sequence). The CDR3 reads CAWSVVQVARGYTF. In nucleotides, the CDR3 is TGTGCCTGGAGTGTGGTCCAGGTCGCCCGAGGCTACACCTTC.

The rearrangement links TRBV2 to TRBJ2-5, with 8 bases identical to TRBD1. CDR1 SNHLY and CDR2 FYNNEI come from the germline V gene. V dropped 9 bases and J dropped 3; count of bases not matched to a gene: 3. This CDR3 is built from 12 residues. CDR3 DNA sequence: TGTGCCAGTCAGGGGGCTGAAGAGACCCAGTACTTC. Translated, it gives CASQGAEETQYF. Filled out from reference TRBV2 and TRBJ2-5, the complete variable domain reads EPEVTQTPSHQVTQMGQEVILRCVPISNHLYFYWYRQILGQKVEFLVSFYNNEISEKSEIFDDQFSVERPDGSNFTLKIRSTKLEDSAMYFCASQGAEETQYFGPGTRLLVL.

The chain is built from TRBV4-2 and TRBJ2-1; D not resolved. CDR3 length: 14 residues. Trimming shortened V by 0 bases and J by 8 bases, and 11 bases separated the two germline ends. CDR1 and CDR2 from the germline V gene are LGHNA and YNFKEQ. The CDR3: CASSQEGASHEQFF. As DNA, the CDR3 is TGTGCCAGCAGCCAAGAAGGAGCGAGCCATGAGCAGTTCTTC.

This chain uses TRBV5-4 with TRBJ2-1, with 9 bases identical to TRBD2. In germline, CDR1 is SGHNT, CDR2 YYREEE (reference sequence). The CDR3 is 14 amino acids. Trimming took 5 bases from V and 6 from J; bases not matched to a gene: 6. The CDR3 coding sequence is TGTGCCAGCAGGCCCGGGACTAGCCTCAATGAGCAGTTCTTC. Protein sequence: CASRPGTSLNEQFF.